The 3 T cell receptor beta chains below come from one sample, sequenced in a study of shared clonotypes between healthy human individuals. Sequenced by immunoSEQ multiplex PCR; TCRdb stores in-frame clones only, minus some. This table holds about 590,000 clones, about 95% found once. The naive CD8 fraction comprised CD45RO-negative cells positively selected for CCR7 and excluded terminally differentiated effector memory CD45RA+ cells. The sequencing input was naive CD8+ T cells sorted from blood. The receptor source for this set is a woman aged 25 to 39 in good health.

The chain links TRBV27 to TRBJ2-1, with 12 nucleotides matching TRBD1. CDR1 and CDR2 (germline): MNHEY, SMNVEV (reference sequence). There are 15 residues in the CDR3. Germline trimming cut 3 bases from V and 7 bases from J; bases unmatched to any gene: 4. CDR3 in DNA: TGTGCCAGCAGTTTCGGGACAGGGGGCAAAAATGAGCAGTTCTTC. Protein product: CASSFGTGGKNEQFF.

This chain links TRBV7-9 with TRBJ2-5; D ambiguous. TRBJ2-7 explains the end of the DNA better; the J call may be wrong. Germline V lookup: CDR1 SEHNR, CDR2 FQNEAQ (reference sequence). The CDR3 loop spans 13 amino acids. The CDR3 reads CASSLTALGEQYF. The DNA for the CDR3 is TGTGCCAGCAGCTTAACAGCCCTGGGCGAGCAGTACTTC.

The J gene is TRBJ2-3, the V gene TRBV7-6, with D unresolved. The germline CDR1 and CDR2 sequences are SGHVS and FNYEAQ. V shed 5 bases and J shed 6 bases, with 21 bases lying between them. The CDR3 consists of 16 residues. CDR3 protein: CASSTQTTDLTDTQYF. The CDR3 DNA reads as TGTGCCAGCAGCACCCAAACGACCGATCTCACGGATACGCAGTATTTT.